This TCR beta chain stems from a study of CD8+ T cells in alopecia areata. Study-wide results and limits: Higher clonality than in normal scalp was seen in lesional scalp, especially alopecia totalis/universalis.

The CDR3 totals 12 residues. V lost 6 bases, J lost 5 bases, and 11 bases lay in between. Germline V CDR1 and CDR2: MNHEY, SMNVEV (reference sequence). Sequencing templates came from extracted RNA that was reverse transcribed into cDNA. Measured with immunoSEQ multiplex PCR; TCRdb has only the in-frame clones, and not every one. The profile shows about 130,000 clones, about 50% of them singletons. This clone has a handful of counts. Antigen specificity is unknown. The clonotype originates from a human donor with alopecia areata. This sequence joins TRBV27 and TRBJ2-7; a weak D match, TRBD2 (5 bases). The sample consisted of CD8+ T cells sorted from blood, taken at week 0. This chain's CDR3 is CASSLPGDEQYF. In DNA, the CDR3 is TGTGCCAGCAGCCTACCCGGGGACGAGCAGTACTTC.